This passage covers 15 T cell receptor beta chains from one sample sequenced in a study of blood T cell repertoires in COVID-19. TCRdb's copy holds only in-frame clones and misses some; the assay was immunoSEQ multiplex PCR. The table lists approximately 250,000 clones, roughly 84% of them singletons. The source material was peripheral blood. The receptors originated from a woman in her forties who had recovered from COVID-19.

The chain joins TRBV13 to TRBJ2-7, with 12 bases aligning to TRBD2. V was pared by 5 bases and J by 0 bases, with 14 bases of the junction left unmatched. The CDR3 runs 19 residues. The germline V gene has CDR1 PRHDT and CDR2 FYEKMQ (reference sequence). The CDR3 sequence: CASSPSEGGLAGSSYEQYF. The CDR3 nucleotides read TGTGCCAGCAGCCCGTCGGAAGGCGGACTAGCGGGGTCCTCCTACGAGCAGTACTTC.

In its sample, this clone was seen many times. The chain employs TRBV4-1 and TRBJ2-6; TRBD1 matches at 9 bases. V shed 3 bases and J 0 bases; nucleotides not matched to a gene: 12. The CDR3 loop spans 20 amino acids. The germline CDR1 and CDR2 sequences are MGHRA and YSYEKL. The CDR3 region is CASSHYRTGEGHSGANVLTF. The CDR3 bases are TGCGCCAGCAGCCATTACAGGACAGGGGAGGGACACTCTGGGGCCAACGTCCTGACTTTC.

The chain recombines TRBV4-1 with TRBJ2-5; 9 positions agree with TRBD1. The CDR3 runs 15 residues. V trimming: 5 bases; J trimming: 2 bases; junction bases outside the gene matches: 6. Germline CDR1 and CDR2: MGHRA and YSYEKL. DNA of the CDR3: TGCGCCAGCAGCACACAGGGGGCCCTGCAAGAGACCCAGTACTTC. Translation: CASSTQGALQETQYF.

Points on this clone: Other DNA sequences in the sample encode the same CDR3. This chain joins TRBV5-5 and TRBJ1-4, with D possibly being TRBD1 (6 bases). CDR3 length: 15 residues. The germline V gene has CDR1 SGHKS and CDR2 YYEKEE (reference sequence). V was clipped by 2 bases and J by 1 base, with 9 bases between them. The CDR3 spells CASSLIQGTNEKLFF. For the CDR3, the DNA is TGTGCCAGCAGCTTAATACAGGGAACTAATGAAAAACTGTTTTTT.

The chain combines TRBV28 with TRBJ1-5; 9 bases map to TRBD1. The CDR3 is 15 residues long. The J segment lost 8 bases and the V segment lost 5 bases, leaving 10 bases of the junction unmatched. CDR1 MDHEN and CDR2 SYDVKM come from the germline V gene. CDR3 in amino acids: CASSVPGQGGKPQHF. CDR3 DNA sequence: TGTGCCAGCAGTGTTCCGGGACAGGGAGGGAAGCCCCAGCATTTT.

The V call is TRBV28, the J call TRBJ2-5, with 8 bases lining up with TRBD1. The CDR3 totals 14 residues. Per the germline V gene, CDR1 is MDHEN and CDR2 is SYDVKM. V shed 7 bases, J shed 4 bases, and the junction held 8 bases outside the gene matches. The CDR3 reads CASTSGTGGETQYF. The DNA for the CDR3 is TGTGCCAGCACTTCCGGGACAGGCGGAGAGACCCAGTACTTC.

The chain couples TRBV6-1 to TRBJ2-5, with TRBD2 matching over 12 bases. J lost 4 bases, V lost 2 bases, and 2 bases had no gene match. The CDR3 sequence is 15 residues long. Germline V gene sequence: CDR1 MNHNS, CDR2 SASEGT. The CDR3 region has the DNA TGTGCCAGCAGTGAACTAGCGGGGGGGCCAGAGACCCAGTACTTC. This encodes CASSELAGGPETQYF.

The chain has TRBV18 and TRBJ1-3, with D perhaps matching TRBD1 (6 bases). V was clipped by 2 bases and J by 4 bases, with 12 bases between them. CDR3 length: 15 residues. CDR1 and CDR2 (germline): KGHSH, LQKENI. The CDR3 here is CASSPGGAAGNTIYF. The CDR3 DNA sequence: TGTGCCAGCTCACCAGGGGGCGCGGCGGGAAACACCATATATTTT.

This sequence joins TRBV3-1 (or the pseudogene TRBV3-2) and TRBJ1-3; 7 bases are a match to TRBD1. Losses at the gene ends were 4 bases for V and 5 bases for J; bases not matched to a gene: 11. The germline V gene encodes CDR1 LGHDT and CDR2 YNNKEL (reference sequence). The CDR3 has 16 residues. CDR3 bases: TGTGCCAGCAGCCCAGGAAGACAGGGTAGAAGAAACACCATATATTTT. Its protein is CASSPGRQGRRNTIYF.

The chain carries TRBV6-5 and TRBJ1-5; D unclear. CDR1 is MNHEY and CDR2 is SVGAGI in the germline V gene. V was pared by 6 bases and J by 8 bases, with 20 bases between. The CDR3 is 15 amino acids. CDR3 bases: TGTGCCAGCAGCCCCAGGTTCATAGGTTCGGAGCCCCAGCATTTT. Its protein product is CASSPRFIGSEPQHF.

CDR3 bases: TGCGCCAGCAAAGGACAGGGAGATCCCTCACCCCTCCACTTT. Translation: CASKGQGDPSPLHF. The V call is TRBV5-1, the J call TRBJ1-6, with 8 bases fitting TRBD1. The germline V gene has CDR1 SGHRS and CDR2 YFSETQ. This CDR3 comprises 14 residues. V lost 6 bases and J lost 10; bases outside the gene matches: 9.

This clone was picked up one time. This rearrangement joins TRBV2 to TRBJ2-1, with D possibly TRBD1 on 5 matching bases. The CDR3 is made up of 11 amino acids. Trimming took 1 base from V and 13 from J, leaving 8 bases between them. Looked up from germline, CDR1 is SNHLY and CDR2 is FYNNEI. The CDR3 bases are TGTGCCAGCAGTGAAGTTGGACAACAGTTCTTC. Protein sequence: CASSEVGQQFF.

This rearrangement joins TRBV15 to TRBJ2-1, with 10 bases matching TRBD1. This CDR3 is built from 15 residues. The V gene's germline CDR1 is LNHNV and CDR2 YYDKDF (reference sequence). V lost 3 bases and J lost 10; bases outside the gene matches: 9. In DNA, the CDR3 is TGTGCCACCAGCAGTGCCGGGACAGGGGATATGGAGCAGTTCTTC. Protein sequence: CATSSAGTGDMEQFF.

V usage is TRBV2 and J usage is TRBJ1-2, with D perhaps TRBD1 (5 bases). The germline gives CDR1 SNHLY, CDR2 FYNNEI. V was trimmed by 6 bases and J by 7 bases, leaving 9 bases between them. CDR3 length equals 11 residues. CDR3 DNA sequence: TGTGCCAGCAGCAGGGATTCTGGCTACACCTTC. It codes for CASSRDSGYTF. Full variable domain (outside the CDR3, taken from reference TRBV2 and TRBJ1-2): EPEVTQTPSHQVTQMGQEVILRCVPISNHLYFYWYRQILGQKVEFLVSFYNNEISEKSEIFDDQFSVERPDGSNFTLKIRSTKLEDSAMYFCASSRDSGYTFGSGTRLTVV.

V gene TRBV27 combines with J gene TRBJ1-2; D not certain. The CDR3 totals 11 residues. V dropped 5 bases and J dropped 8 bases, with 9 bases sitting between them. Germline V lookup: CDR1 MNHEY, CDR2 SMNVEV (reference sequence). DNA for the CDR3: TGTGCCAGCAGTGGGCGCGGGGGCTACACCTTC. Translated: CASSGRGGYTF.